This TCR beta chain was captured by sequencing in a study of shared clonotypes between healthy human individuals. TCRdb's table, derived via immunoSEQ multiplex PCR, lists solely in-frame clones and lacks some. This table holds some 2,500,000 clones, under 95% found once. Per the germline V gene, CDR1 is SQVTM and CDR2 is ANQGSEA. CDR3 size: 14 residues. The V segment lost 7 bases and the J segment 0 bases; nucleotides outside the gene matches: 3. The rearrangement uses TRBV29-1 and TRBJ2-3; 11 positions match TRBD2. This clonotype was obtained from a man between 18 and 29 years old in good health. Some clones in this sample may be carry-over from other donors' samples. Material for sequencing was naive CD4+ T cells from PBMCs. Described subset: CD45RA+ positively selected. For the CDR3, the DNA is TGCAGCGACCGGACTAGCGGGAGCACAGATACGCAGTATTTT. Its translation: CSDRTSGSTDTQYF.